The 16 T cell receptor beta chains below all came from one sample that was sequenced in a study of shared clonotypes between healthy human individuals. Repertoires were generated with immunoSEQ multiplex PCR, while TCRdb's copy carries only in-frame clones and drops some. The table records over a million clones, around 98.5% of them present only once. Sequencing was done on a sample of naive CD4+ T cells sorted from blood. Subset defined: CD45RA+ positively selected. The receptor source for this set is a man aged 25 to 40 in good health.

CDR3 amino acids: CASTSRRGISYEQYF. DNA for the CDR3: TGTGCCAGCACCTCCAGGCGGGGTATCTCCTACGAGCAGTACTTC. The V call is TRBV7-2, the J call TRBJ2-7; possible D gene TRBD2, 6 bases. Trimming removed 7 bases at V and 0 bases at J, with 16 bases between. The CDR3 covers 15 residues. CDR1 is SGHTA, CDR2 FQGNSA, per germline.

CDR3 nucleotide sequence: TGTGCCAGCAGCTTGGACGACCACCCGCAGGCTTTCTTT. Translating it yields CASSLDDHPQAFF. The rearrangement uses TRBV5-6 and TRBJ1-1; D is ambiguous. CDR1 is SGHDT and CDR2 is YYEEEE in the germline V gene. The V end was cut by 0 bases, the J end by 11 bases, with 14 bases between. The CDR3 runs to 13 residues.

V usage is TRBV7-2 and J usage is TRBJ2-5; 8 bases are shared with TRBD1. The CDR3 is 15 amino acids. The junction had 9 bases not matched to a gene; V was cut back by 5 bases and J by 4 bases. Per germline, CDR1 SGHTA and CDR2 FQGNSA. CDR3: CASSLGQGVVETQYF. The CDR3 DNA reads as TGTGCCAGCAGCCTCGGACAGGGTGTTGTAGAGACCCAGTACTTC.

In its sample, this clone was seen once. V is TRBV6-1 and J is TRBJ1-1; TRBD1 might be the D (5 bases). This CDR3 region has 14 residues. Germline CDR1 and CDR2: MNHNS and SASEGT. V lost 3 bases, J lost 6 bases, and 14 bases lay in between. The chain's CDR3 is CASSDLRQKAEAFF. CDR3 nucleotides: TGTGCCAGCAGTGACTTAAGACAGAAAGCTGAAGCTTTCTTT.

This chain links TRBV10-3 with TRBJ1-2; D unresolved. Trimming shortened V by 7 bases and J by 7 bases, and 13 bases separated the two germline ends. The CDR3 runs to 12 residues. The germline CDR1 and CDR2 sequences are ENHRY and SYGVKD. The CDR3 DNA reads TGTGCCATCACCGACTGGAGAAGTGGCTACACCTTC. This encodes CAITDWRSGYTF.

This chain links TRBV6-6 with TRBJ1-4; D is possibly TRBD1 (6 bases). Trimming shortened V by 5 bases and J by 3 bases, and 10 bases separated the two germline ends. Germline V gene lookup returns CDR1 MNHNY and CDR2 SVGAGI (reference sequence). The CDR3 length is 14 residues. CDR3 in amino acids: CASSNEGANEKLFF. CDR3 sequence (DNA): TGTGCCAGCAGTAACGAGGGGGCTAATGAAAAACTGTTTTTT.

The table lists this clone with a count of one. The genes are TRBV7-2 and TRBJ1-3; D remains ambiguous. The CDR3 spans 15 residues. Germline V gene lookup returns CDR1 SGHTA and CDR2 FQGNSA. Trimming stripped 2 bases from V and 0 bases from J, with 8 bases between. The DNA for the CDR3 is TGTGCCAGCAGCTTAACGCCCTCCTCTGGAAACACCATATATTTT. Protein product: CASSLTPSSGNTIYF.

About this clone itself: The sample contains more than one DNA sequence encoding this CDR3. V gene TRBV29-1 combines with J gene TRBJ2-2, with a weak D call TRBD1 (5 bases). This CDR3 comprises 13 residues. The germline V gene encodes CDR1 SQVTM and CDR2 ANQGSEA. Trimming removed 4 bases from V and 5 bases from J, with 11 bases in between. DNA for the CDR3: TGCAGCGTTGGGGTTGCAGGGACCGGGGAGCTGTTTTTT. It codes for CSVGVAGTGELFF.

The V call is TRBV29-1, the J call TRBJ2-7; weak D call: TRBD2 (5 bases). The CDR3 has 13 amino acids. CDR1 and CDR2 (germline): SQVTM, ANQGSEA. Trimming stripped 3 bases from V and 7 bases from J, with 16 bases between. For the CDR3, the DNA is TGCAGCGTTGATAATGAGGGCCTTGAGGAGCAGTACTTC. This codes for CSVDNEGLEEQYF.

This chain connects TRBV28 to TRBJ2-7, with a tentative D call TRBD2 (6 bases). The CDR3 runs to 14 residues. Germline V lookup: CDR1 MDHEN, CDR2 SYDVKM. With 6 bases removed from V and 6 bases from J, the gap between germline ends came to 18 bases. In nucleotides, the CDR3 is TGTGCCAGCAGGGGGGGACTCCCCCTACTCGAGCAGTACTTC. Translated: CASRGGLPLLEQYF.

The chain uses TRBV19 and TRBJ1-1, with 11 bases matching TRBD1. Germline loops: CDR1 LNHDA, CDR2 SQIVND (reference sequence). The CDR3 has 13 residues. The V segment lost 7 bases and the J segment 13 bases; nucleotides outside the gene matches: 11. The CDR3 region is CASTADRGRKNFF. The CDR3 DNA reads TGTGCCAGTACCGCGGACAGGGGGCGTAAAAATTTCTTT.

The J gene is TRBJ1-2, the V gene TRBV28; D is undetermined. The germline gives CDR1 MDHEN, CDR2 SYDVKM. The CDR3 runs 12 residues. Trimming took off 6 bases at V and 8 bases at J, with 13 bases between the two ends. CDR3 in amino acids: CASSLQEVGYTF. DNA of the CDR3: TGTGCCAGCAGCCTTCAAGAGGTGGGCTACACCTTC.

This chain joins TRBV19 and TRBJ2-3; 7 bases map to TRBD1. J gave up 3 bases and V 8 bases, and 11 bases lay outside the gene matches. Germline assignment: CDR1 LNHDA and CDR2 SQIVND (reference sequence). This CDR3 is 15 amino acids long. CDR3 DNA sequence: TGTGCCAGTTCCACAGGGGTCGTCCGAACAGATACGCAGTATTTT. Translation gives CASSTGVVRTDTQYF.

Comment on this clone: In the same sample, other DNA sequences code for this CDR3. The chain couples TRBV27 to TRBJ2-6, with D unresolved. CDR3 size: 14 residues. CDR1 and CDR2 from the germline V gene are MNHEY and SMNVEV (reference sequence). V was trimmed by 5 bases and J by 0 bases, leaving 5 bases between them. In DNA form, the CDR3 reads TGTGCCAGCAGTCTCATCTCTGGGGCCAACGTCCTGACTTTC. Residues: CASSLISGANVLTF.

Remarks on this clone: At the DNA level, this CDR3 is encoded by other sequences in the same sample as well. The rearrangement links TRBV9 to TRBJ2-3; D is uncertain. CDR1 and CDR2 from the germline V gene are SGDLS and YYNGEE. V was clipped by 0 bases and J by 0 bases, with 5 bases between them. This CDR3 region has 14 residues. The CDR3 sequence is CASSVAGSTDTQYF. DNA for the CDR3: TGTGCCAGCAGCGTAGCGGGTAGCACAGATACGCAGTATTTT.

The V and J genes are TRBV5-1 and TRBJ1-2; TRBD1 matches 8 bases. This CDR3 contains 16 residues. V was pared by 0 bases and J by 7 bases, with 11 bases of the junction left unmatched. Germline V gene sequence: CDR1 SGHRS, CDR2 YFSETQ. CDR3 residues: CASSLGTGKGSSGYTF. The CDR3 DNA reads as TGCGCCAGCAGCTTGGGGACAGGGAAGGGTTCTAGTGGCTACACCTTC.